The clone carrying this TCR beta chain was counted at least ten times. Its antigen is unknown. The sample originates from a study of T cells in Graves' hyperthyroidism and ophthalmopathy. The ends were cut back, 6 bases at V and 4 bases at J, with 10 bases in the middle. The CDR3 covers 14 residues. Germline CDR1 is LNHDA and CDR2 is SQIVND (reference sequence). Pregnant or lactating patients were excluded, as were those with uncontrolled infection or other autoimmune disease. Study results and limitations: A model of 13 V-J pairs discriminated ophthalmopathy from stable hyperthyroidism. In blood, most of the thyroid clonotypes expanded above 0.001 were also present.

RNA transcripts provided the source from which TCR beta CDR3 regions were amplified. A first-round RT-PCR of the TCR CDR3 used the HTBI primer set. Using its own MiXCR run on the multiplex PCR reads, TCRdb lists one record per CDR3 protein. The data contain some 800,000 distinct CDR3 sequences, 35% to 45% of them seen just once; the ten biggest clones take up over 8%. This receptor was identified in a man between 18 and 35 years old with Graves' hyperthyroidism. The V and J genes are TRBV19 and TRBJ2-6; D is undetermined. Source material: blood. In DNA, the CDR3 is TGTGCCAGTAGCCCAGATGGGGGGGCCAACGTCCTGACTTTC. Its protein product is CASSPDGGANVLTF.